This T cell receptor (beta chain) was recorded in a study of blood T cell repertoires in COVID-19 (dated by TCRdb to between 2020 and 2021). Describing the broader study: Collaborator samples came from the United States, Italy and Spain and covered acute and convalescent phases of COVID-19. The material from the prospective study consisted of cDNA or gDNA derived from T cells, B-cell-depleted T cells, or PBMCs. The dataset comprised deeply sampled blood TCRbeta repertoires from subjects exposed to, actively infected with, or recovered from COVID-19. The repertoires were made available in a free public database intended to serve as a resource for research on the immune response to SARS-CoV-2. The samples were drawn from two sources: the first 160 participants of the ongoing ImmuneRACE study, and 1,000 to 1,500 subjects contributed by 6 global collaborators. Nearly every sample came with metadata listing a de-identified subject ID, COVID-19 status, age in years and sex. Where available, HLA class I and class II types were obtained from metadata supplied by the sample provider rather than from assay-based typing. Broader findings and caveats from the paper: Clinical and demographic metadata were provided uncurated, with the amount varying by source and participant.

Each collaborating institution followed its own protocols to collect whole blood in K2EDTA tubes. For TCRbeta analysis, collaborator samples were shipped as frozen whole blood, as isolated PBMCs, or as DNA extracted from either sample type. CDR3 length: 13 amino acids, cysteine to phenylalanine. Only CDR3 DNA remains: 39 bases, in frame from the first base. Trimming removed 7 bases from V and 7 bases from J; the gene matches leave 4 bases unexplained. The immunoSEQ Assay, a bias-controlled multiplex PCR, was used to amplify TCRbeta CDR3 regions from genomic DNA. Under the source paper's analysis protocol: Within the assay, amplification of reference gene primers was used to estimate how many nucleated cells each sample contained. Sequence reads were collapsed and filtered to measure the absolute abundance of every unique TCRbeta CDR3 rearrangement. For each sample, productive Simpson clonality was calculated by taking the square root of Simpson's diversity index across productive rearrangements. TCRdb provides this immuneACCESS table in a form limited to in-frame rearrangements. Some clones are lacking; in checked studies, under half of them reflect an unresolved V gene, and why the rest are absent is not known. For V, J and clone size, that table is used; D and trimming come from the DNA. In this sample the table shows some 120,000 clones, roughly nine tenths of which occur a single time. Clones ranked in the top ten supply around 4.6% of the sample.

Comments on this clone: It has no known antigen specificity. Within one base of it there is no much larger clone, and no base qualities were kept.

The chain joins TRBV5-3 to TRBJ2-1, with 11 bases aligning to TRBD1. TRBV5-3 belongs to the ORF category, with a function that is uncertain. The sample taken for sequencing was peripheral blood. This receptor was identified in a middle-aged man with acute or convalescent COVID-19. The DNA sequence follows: TGTGCCAGACGGGACAGGGGGATAAATGAGCAGTTCTTC. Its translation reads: CARRDRGINEQFF.